The clone carrying this T cell receptor (beta chain) showed up just a few times. The V gene's germline CDR1 is DFQATT and CDR2 SNEGSKA (reference sequence). CDR3 length: 15 amino acids. Deletions cut 0 bases from V and 2 bases from J, with 13 bases between. The data belong to a study of identical twins. TCRdb re-called the 5' RACE reads through MiXCR, storing one row per CDR3 protein. The table includes about 530,000 distinct CDR3 sequences, approximately 20% detected once. The sample also formed part of further work on yellow fever vaccine responses in identical twins.

Sequenced input: CD4+ T cells sorted from blood. The receptor was isolated from a woman in her late teens or twenties in good health. The chain links TRBV20-1 to TRBJ2-5; tentative D call: TRBD2 (5 bases). CDR3: CSARDWRVLQETQYF. CDR3 DNA sequence: TGCAGTGCTAGAGATTGGCGGGTCTTGCAAGAGACCCAGTACTTC.